The 12 T cell receptor beta chains given below trace back to one sample, sequenced in a study of cytomegalovirus exposure and HLA in healthy donors. The primer mix had 60 Vbeta and 13 Jbeta primers. The data were produced by immunoSEQ multiplex PCR, yet TCRdb's version contains in-frame clones alone and is incomplete. Of around 100,000 clones listed, 55% to 75% are singletons. The specimen sequenced was PBMCs. All receptors come from a man aged 25-45 years in good health and CMV-seropositive.

The chain has TRBV7-9 and TRBJ1-1; D ambiguous. The germline gives CDR1 SEHNR, CDR2 FQNEAQ (reference sequence). The CDR3 runs to 16 residues. V shed 5 bases and J shed 2 bases, with 18 bases lying between them. This CDR3 is CASSDRNSGPNTEAFF. CDR3 nucleotides: TGTGCCAGCAGCGACCGAAACAGCGGACCAAACACTGAAGCTTTCTTT.

This clone was seen only a few times. This chain links TRBV6-5 with TRBJ1-5; possible D gene TRBD1, 6 bases. The CDR3 has 14 amino acids. The ends were cut back, 6 bases at V and 7 bases at J, with 16 bases in the middle. Germline V gives CDR1 MNHEY, CDR2 SVGAGI. The CDR3 region has the DNA TGTGCCAGCAGCCTAGTACCAGGGGAACAGCCCCAGCATTTT. Its translation is CASSLVPGEQPQHF.

CDR3 nucleotide sequence: TGTGCCAGCAGTGACCGGGACAGGGGTGCCTCTGGGGCCAACGTCCTGACTTTC. This sequence encodes CASSDRDRGASGANVLTF. The V call is TRBV6-4, the J call TRBJ2-6; TRBD1 matches at 10 bases. This CDR3 spans 18 amino acids. V shed 2 bases and J 0 bases; nucleotides not matched to a gene: 4. Germline assignment: CDR1 MRHNA and CDR2 SNTAGT.

In its sample, this clone was seen once. V gene TRBV7-6 combines with J gene TRBJ2-2; D possibly corresponds to TRBD2 (7 bases). The CDR3 covers 15 residues. Germline V gene data show CDR1 as SGHVS and CDR2 as FNYEAQ. Trimming took off 1 base at V and 5 bases at J, with 11 bases between the two ends. CDR3 sequence: CASSLEGGGTGELFF. The CDR3 DNA sequence: TGTGCCAGCAGCTTAGAGGGAGGGGGGACCGGGGAGCTGTTTTTT.

This clone was counted only a few times. The chain has TRBV19 and TRBJ1-5; no definite D call. The germline CDR1 and CDR2 sequences are LNHDA and SQIVND (reference sequence). V was pared by 4 bases and J by 2 bases, with 6 bases between. The CDR3 loop spans 13 amino acids. CDR3 sequence: CASSSGGNQPQHF. The CDR3 nucleotides read TGTGCCAGTAGTAGCGGGGGCAATCAGCCCCAGCATTTT.

J is TRBJ2-5 and V is TRBV5-1; 8 bases match TRBD2. The J call may be faulty, since TRBJ2-7 better matches the DNA end. The CDR3 loop spans 14 amino acids. Per the germline V gene, CDR1 is SGHRS and CDR2 is YFSETQ. This CDR3 reads CASSLMRGAYEQYF. The DNA of the CDR3 is TGCGCCAGCAGCTTGATGCGGGGGGCCTACGAGCAGTACTTC.

The V and J genes are TRBV7-2 and TRBJ2-5; tentatively, D is TRBD2 (6 bases). Germline CDR1 and CDR2: SGHTA and FQGNSA. The CDR3 totals 12 residues. The V gene lost 0 bases and the J gene lost 9 bases, with 8 bases spanning the gap. CDR3 coding DNA: TGTGCCAGCAGCTTAGCGTGGGGGGCCCAGTACTTC. It encodes CASSLAWGAQYF.

V usage is TRBV5-4 and J usage is TRBJ2-3, with a possible D match to TRBD2 (6 bases). CDR3 length: 16 amino acids. The germline V gene encodes CDR1 SGHNT and CDR2 YYREEE (reference sequence). V shed 7 bases and J shed 0 bases, with 18 bases lying between them. The CDR3 DNA sequence: TGTGCCAGCGGAAAATTTGTTGGGGGGAGCACAGATACGCAGTATTTT. Translation gives CASGKFVGGSTDTQYF.

This clone was found once. The CDR3 loop is CASSQSVGDYEQYF. The CDR3 DNA sequence: TGTGCCAGCAGTCAATCGGTCGGGGACTACGAGCAGTACTTC. This chain joins TRBV6-5 and TRBJ2-7; D possibly corresponds to TRBD2 (5 bases). CDR1 and CDR2 (germline): MNHEY, SVGAGI. The CDR3 length is 14 residues. The V end was cut by 5 bases, the J end by 3 bases, with 14 bases between.

Remarks on this clone: Additional DNA sequences in this sample encode the identical CDR3. The chain combines TRBV2 with TRBJ1-3; TRBD1 is a possible D gene (6 bases). Germline loops: CDR1 SNHLY, CDR2 FYNNEI. This CDR3 has 14 residues. V was trimmed by 2 bases and J by 4 bases, leaving 9 bases between them. The CDR3 DNA reads as TGTGCCAGCAGTGAACAGGGGACGGGAAACACCATATATTTT. Its translation: CASSEQGTGNTIYF.

This chain's CDR3 is CASSEARDLSSYEQYF. CDR3 sequence (DNA): TGTGCCAGCAGTGAAGCGCGGGACCTGAGCTCCTACGAGCAGTACTTC. The V call is TRBV6-1, the J call TRBJ2-7; tentatively, D is TRBD2 (6 bases). The V and J ends lost 0 bases and 0 bases respectively, with 12 bases between them. The V gene's germline CDR1 is MNHNS and CDR2 SASEGT. The CDR3 extends over 16 amino acids.

The chain employs TRBV7-2 and TRBJ2-3; weak D call: TRBD1 (5 bases). The CDR3 totals 14 residues. Germline V lookup: CDR1 SGHTA, CDR2 FQGNSA. Trimming took 4 bases from V and 2 from J, leaving 10 bases between them. The CDR3: CASSWGPNTDTQYF. CDR3 nucleotide sequence: TGTGCCAGCAGCTGGGGCCCTAACACAGATACGCAGTATTTT.